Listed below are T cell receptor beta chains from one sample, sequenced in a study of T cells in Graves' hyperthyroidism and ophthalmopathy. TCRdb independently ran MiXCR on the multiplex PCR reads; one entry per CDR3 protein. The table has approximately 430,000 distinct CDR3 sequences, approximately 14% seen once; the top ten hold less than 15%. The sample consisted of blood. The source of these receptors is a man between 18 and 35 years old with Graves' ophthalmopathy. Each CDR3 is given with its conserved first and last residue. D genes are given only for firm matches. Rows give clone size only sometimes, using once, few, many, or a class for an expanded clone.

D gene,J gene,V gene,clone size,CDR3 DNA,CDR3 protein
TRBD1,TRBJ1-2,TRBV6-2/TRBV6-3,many,TGTGCCAGCAGTTACCCGAGACAGGGGAACTATGGCTACACCTTC,CASSYPRQGNYGYTF
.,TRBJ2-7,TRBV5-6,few,TGTGCCAGCAGCATCCCCCACTACGAGCAGTACTTC,CASSIPHYEQYF
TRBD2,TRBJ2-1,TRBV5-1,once,TGCGCCAGCAGCCCGGGACTAGCGGGGGTGAGCTCCTACAATGAGCAGTTCTTC,CASSPGLAGVSSYNEQFF
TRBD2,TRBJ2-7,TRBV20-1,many,TGCAGTGCTAGTCCTAGCGGGAACTACGAGCAGTACTTC,CSASPSGNYEQYF
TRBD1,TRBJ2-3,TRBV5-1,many,TGCGCCAGCACTCCCTACAGGGGGACAGATACGCAGTATTTT,CASTPYRGTDTQYF
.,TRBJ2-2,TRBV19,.,TGTGCCAGTAGTATAAAGACAGCCACCGGGGAGCTGTTTTTT,CASSIKTATGELFF
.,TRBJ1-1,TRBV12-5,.,TGTGCTAGTGTTCTTTCCATGAACACTGAAGCTTTCTTT,CASVLSMNTEAFF
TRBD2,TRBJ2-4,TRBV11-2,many,TGTGCCAGCAGCTTAGGGGGAGGGGCGGGAGTGTCCATTCAGTACTTC,CASSLGGGAGVSIQYF
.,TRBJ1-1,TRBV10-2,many,TGCGCCAGCAGACCGAACAGGACTGAAGCTTTCTTT,CASRPNRTEAFF
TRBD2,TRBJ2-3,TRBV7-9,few,TGTGCCAGCAGCTTTCCTAGCGGGGGTATTGATACGCAGTATTTT,CASSFPSGGIDTQYF
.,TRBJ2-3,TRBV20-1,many,TGCAGTGCTAGCGGGGGACGTACAAGCACAGATACGCAGTATTTT,CSASGGRTSTDTQYF
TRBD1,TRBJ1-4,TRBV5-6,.,TGTGCCAGCAGCCGGACAGGGAGAAAACTGTTTTTT,CASSRTGRKLFF
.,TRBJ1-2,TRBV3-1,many,TGTGCCAGCAGCCAAGACCGGGAGGTGGGCTACACCTTC,CASSQDREVGYTF
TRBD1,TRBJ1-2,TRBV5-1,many,TGCGCCAGCAGCGGGGACAGAACCAACTATGGCTACACCTTC,CASSGDRTNYGYTF
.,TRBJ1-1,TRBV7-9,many,TGTGCCAGCAGTCGGAAGAACACTGAAGCTTTCTTT,CASSRKNTEAFF
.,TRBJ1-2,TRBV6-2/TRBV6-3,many,TGTGCCAGCAGTTACGAGGGGAAGTATGGCTACACCTTC,CASSYEGKYGYTF
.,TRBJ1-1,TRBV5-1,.,TGCGCCAGCAGCATGGGGGAAATGAACACTGAAGCTTTCTTT,CASSMGEMNTEAFF
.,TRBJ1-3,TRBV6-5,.,TGTGCCAGCAGTTACGGGCAGAACTCTGGAAACACCATATATTTT,CASSYGQNSGNTIYF
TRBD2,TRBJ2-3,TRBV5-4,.,TGTGCCAGCAGCGCCAGGACTAGCGGGAGAGGAGATACGCAGTATTTT,CASSARTSGRGDTQYF
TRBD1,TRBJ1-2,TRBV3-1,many,TGTGCCAGCAGCCAAGGACAGGGAGTGAGAGGCTACACCTTC,CASSQGQGVRGYTF
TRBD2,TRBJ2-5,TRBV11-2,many,TGTGCCAGCAGACAGCCTGGACTAGCGGGGGACCAGGAGACCCAGTACTTC,CASRQPGLAGDQETQYF
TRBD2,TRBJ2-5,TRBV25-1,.,TGTGCCACGGGACTAGCGGCACAAGAGACCCAGTACTTC,CATGLAAQETQYF
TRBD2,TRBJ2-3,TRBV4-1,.,TGCGCCAGCAGACCCTCACTAGCGGAGTACACAGATACGCAGTATTTT,CASRPSLAEYTDTQYF
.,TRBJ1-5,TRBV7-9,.,TGTGCCAGCACTCGGTCCGGGGGCTCGAGCAATCAGCCCCAGCATTTT,CASTRSGGSSNQPQHF
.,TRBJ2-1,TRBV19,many,TGTGCCAGTAGTATGTGGGGAATAGGTGGGTACAATGAGCAGTTCTTC,CASSMWGIGGYNEQFF
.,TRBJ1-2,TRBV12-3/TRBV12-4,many,TGTGCCAGCAGTAATACAGGGTTACGCGGCTACACCTTC,CASSNTGLRGYTF
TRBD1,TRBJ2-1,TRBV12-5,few,TGTGCTAGTGGTTTGGTACTAGGGACAGACCACAATGAGCAGTTCTTC,CASGLVLGTDHNEQFF
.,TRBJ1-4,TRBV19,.,TGTGCCAGTAGTATAGATTGGCCCGATAATGAAAAACTGTTTTTT,CASSIDWPDNEKLFF
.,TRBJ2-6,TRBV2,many,TGTGCCAGCAGATTGACAGGCGGCTCTGGGGCCAACGTCCTGACTTTC,CASRLTGGSGANVLTF
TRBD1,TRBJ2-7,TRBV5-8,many,TGTGCCACCCGGGACAGGGGATCGTACGAGCAGTACTTC,CATRDRGSYEQYF
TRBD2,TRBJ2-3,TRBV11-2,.,TGTGCCAGCAGCTTCCGGGGACTAGCGGGGGGGAGTGTCTTCGCAGATACGCAGTATTTT,CASSFRGLAGGSVFADTQYF
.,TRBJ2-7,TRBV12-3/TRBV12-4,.,TGTGCCAGCAGACCGCCGGGCCTCGCGCACGAGCAGTACTTC,CASRPPGLAHEQYF
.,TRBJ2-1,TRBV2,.,TGTGCCAGCAGCCTGGGGGAGGAGCAGTTCTTC,CASSLGEEQFF
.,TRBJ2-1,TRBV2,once,TGTGCCAGCAGTCTCGCCCGGACAGTCTACAATGAGCAGTTCTTC,CASSLARTVYNEQFF
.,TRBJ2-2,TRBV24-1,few,TGTGCCACCAGTGATCTACCACGTTGGATCGGGGAGCTGTTTTTT,CATSDLPRWIGELFF
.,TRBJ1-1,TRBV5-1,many,TGCGCCAGCAGCTTAGAGGTCAGCTTCCCAGGAGCTGAAGCTTTCTTT,CASSLEVSFPGAEAFF
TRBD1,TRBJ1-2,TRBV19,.,TGTGCCAGTAGTCTAGCGGGACAGGGTGACTATGGCTACACCTTC,CASSLAGQGDYGYTF
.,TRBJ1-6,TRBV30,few,TGTGCCTGGAGTGTACGAGGGTCTGGCAATTCACCCCTCCACTTT,CAWSVRGSGNSPLHF
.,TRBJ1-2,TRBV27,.,TGTGCCAGCAGTTCAAGAAACTATGGCTACACCTTC,CASSSRNYGYTF
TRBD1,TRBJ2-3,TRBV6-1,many,TGTGCCAGCAGTTTCCGGACAGGGGTTGGCACAGATACGCAGTATTTT,CASSFRTGVGTDTQYF
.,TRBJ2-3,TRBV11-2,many,TGTGCCAGCAGCCCCGCTACACTGGAAGGGGATACGCAGTATTTT,CASSPATLEGDTQYF
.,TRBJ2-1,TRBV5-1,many,TGTGCCAGCAGCTTGGGGGGGCCCAATGAGCAGTTCTTC,CASSLGGPNEQFF
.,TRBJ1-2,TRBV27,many,TGTGCCAGCAGTCCCAGGGGCTACTATGGCTACACCTTC,CASSPRGYYGYTF
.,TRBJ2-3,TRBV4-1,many,TGCGCCAGCAGCCAAGATCTAGGGTCAGATACGCAGTATTTT,CASSQDLGSDTQYF
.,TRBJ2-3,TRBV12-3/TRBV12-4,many,TGTGCCAGCAGTTTTGCCGCGGGCACAGATACGCAGTATTTT,CASSFAAGTDTQYF
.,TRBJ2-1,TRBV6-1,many,TGTGCCAGCGGAGAGGGGAGAGGAGCCTACAATGAGCAGTTCTTC,CASGEGRGAYNEQFF
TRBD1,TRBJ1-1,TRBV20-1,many,TGCAGTGCCATGGACAGGGGGCGAATTCCAGTAGCTTTCTTT,CSAMDRGRIPVAFF
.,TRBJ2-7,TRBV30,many,TGTGCCTGGAGTGTTACTAGTTCCGAGCAGTACTTC,CAWSVTSSEQYF
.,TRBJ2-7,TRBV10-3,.,TGTGCCATCAGTGGAGGCCAGGGGCTCTACGAGCAGTACTTC,CAISGGQGLYEQYF
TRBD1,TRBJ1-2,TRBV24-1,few,TGTGCCACCAGTGACTGGGACAGCAACTATGGCTACACCTTC,CATSDWDSNYGYTF
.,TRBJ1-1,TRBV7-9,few,TGTGCCAGCAGCTTATTGGGAGAGGTGGGTGAAGCTTTCTTT,CASSLLGEVGEAFF
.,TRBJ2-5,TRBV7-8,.,TGTGCCAGAGGGCGGCGTGACCAAGAGTCCCAGTACTTC,CARGRRDQESQYF
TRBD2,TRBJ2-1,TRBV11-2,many,TGTGCCAGCAGCCTGGGGCGATCTAGCGGGATGTACAATGAGCAGTTCTTC,CASSLGRSSGMYNEQFF
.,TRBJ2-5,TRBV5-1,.,TGCGCCAGCAGCTTTAATGGAGAGACCCAGTACTTC,CASSFNGETQYF
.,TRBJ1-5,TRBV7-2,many,TGTGCCAGCAGCCTGGGGTGGGGAGATCAGCCCCAGCATTTT,CASSLGWGDQPQHF